This is a list of T cell receptor beta chains from one sample in a study of T cell responses to AZD1222 COVID-19 vaccine. Only in-frame clones appear in the TCRdb table, and some are missing; sequencing was by immunoSEQ multiplex PCR. The profile shows some 140,000 clones, 75% to 95% of them singletons. The sequencing used peripheral blood, collected on day 0 of AZD1222 vaccination. These receptors were taken from an adult in good health. CDR3s include the opening cysteine and the closing phenylalanine or tryptophan. Fields, in order: V gene, clone size, CDR3 protein. Expanded clones are given a class, and other clones once, few, many or no size at all.

>TRBV5-1|once
CASSPDGQHGYTF
>TRBV18|NA
CASSPGLLSGNTIYF
>TRBV10-1|NA
CASSPPSKNTEAFF
>TRBV2|NA
CASSYTDREDIQYF
>TRBV7-2|NA
CASSLQGGQPQHF
>TRBV3-1/TRBV3-2|NA
CASSQAGAYGYTF
>TRBV6-5|NA
CASRRQGRESPLHF
>TRBV2|NA
CASRGWDSNEKLFF
>TRBV10-2|NA
CASSEDLTAGEQYF
>TRBV4-1|NA
CASSQEYQETQYF
>TRBV28|NA
CASSGQEVSNQPQHF
>TRBV28|NA
CASSLSSGTGYTF
>TRBV28|few
CASSFRGADYEQYF
>TRBV2|NA
CASSPGKGYTF
>TRBV19|NA
CASSILLPRDYNEQFF